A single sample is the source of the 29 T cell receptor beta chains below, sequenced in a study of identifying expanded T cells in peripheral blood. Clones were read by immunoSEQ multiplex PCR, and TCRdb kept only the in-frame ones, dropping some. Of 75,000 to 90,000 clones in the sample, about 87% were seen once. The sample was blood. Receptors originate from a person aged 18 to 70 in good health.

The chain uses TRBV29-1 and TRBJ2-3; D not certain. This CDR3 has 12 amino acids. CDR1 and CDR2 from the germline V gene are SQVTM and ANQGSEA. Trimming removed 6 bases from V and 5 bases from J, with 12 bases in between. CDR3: CSVSQMGDTQYF. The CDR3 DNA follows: TGCAGCGTGTCCCAGATGGGAGATACGCAGTATTTT.

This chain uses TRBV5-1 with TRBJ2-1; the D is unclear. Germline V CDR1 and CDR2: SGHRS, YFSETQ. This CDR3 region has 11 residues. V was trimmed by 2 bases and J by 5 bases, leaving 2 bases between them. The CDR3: CASSLNNEQFF. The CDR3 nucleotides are TGCGCCAGCAGCTTAAACAATGAGCAGTTCTTC.

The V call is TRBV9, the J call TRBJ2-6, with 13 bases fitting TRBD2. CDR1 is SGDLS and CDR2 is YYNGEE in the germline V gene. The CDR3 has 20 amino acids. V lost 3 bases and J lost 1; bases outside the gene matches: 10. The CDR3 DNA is TGTGCCAGCAGCGGAGATCGGGGACTAGCGGGACCGTCTGGGGCCAACGTCCTGACTTTC. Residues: CASSGDRGLAGPSGANVLTF.

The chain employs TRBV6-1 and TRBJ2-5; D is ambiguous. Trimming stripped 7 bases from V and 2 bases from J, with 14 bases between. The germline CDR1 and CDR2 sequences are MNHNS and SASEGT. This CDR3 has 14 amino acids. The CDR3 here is CASKKATLQETQYF. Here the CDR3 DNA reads TGTGCCAGCAAGAAAGCAACCCTTCAAGAGACCCAGTACTTC.

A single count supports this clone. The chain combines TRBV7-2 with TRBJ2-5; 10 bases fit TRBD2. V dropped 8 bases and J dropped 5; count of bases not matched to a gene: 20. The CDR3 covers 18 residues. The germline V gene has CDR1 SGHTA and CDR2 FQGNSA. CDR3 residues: CASQSLAGEIYIRETQYF. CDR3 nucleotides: TGTGCCAGCCAGTCCCTAGCGGGAGAGATCTATATCCGGGAGACCCAGTACTTC.

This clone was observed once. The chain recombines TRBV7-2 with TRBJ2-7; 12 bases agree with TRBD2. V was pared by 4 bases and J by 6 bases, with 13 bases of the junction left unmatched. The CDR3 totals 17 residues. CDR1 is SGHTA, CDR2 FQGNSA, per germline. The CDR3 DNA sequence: TGTGCCAGCAGCTCCCTAGCGGGAGGGTTGGTTTCGTTCGAGCAGTACTTC. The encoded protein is CASSSLAGGLVSFEQYF.

The CDR3 reads CSVDGPERTEAFF. Written as DNA, the CDR3 is TGCAGCGTGGATGGGCCCGAGAGGACTGAAGCTTTCTTT. This chain uses TRBV29-1 with TRBJ1-1; D gene uncertain. The CDR3 is 13 amino acids. Germline V gives CDR1 SQVTM, CDR2 ANQGSEA. Trimming left V 6 bases short and J 5 bases short, with 16 bases between.

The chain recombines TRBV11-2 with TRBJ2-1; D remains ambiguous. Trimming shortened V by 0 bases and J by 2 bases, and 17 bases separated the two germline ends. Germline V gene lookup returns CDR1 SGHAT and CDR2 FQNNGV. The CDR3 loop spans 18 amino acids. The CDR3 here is CASSLDQRIEDAYNEQFF. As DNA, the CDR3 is TGTGCCAGCAGCTTAGATCAAAGGATAGAGGACGCCTACAATGAGCAGTTCTTC. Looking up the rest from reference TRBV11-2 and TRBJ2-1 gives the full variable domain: EAGVAQSPRYKIIEKRQSVAFWCNPISGHATLYWYQQILGQGPKLLIQFQNNGVVDDSQLPKDRFSAERLKGVDSTLKIQPAKLEDSAVYLCASSLDQRIEDAYNEQFFGPGTRLTVL.

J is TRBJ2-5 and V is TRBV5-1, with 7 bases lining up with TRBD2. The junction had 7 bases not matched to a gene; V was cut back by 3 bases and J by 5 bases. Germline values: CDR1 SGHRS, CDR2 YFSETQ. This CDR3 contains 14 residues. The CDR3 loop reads CASSSGGGVETQYF. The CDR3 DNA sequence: TGCGCCAGCAGCTCTGGGGGAGGGGTCGAGACCCAGTACTTC.

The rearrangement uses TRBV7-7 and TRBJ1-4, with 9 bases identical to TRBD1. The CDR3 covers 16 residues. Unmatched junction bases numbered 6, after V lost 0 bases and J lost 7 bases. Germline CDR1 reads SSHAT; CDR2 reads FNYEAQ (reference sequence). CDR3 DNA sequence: TGTGCCAGCAGCTTAGCGGGGGACAGGGCAGGTGAAAAACTGTTTTTT. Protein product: CASSLAGDRAGEKLFF.

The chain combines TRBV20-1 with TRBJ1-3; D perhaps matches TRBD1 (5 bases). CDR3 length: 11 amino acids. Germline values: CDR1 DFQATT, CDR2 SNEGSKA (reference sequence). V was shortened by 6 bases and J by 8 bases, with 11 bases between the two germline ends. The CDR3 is CSAREGDTIYF. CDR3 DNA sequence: TGCAGTGCGAGGGAAGGGGACACCATATATTTT.

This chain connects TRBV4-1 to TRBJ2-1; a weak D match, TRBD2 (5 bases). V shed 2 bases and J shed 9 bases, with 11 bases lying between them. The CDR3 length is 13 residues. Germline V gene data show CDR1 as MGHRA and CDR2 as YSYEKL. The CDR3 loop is CASSQFPGSEQFF. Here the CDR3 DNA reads TGCGCCAGCAGCCAATTCCCGGGAAGTGAGCAGTTCTTC.

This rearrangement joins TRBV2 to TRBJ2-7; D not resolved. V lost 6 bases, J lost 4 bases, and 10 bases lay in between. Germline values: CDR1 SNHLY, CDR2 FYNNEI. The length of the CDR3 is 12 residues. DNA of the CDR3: TGTGCCAGCAGGGACGGCCTTTACGAGCAGTACTTC. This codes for CASRDGLYEQYF.

The CDR3 DNA is TGTGCCAGCAGCTTAGCGGGACAGCCAGGAAACACCATATATTTT. Translation gives CASSLAGQPGNTIYF. The V and J genes are TRBV7-6 and TRBJ1-3, with 7 bases that match TRBD1. The germline V gene has CDR1 SGHVS and CDR2 FNYEAQ. J gave up 4 bases and V 0 bases, and 3 bases lay outside the gene matches. The CDR3 consists of 15 residues.

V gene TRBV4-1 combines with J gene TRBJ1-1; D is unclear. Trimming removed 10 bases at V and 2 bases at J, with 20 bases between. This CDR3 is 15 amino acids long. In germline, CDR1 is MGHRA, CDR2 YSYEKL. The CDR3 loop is CATRATINFNTEAFF. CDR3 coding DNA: TGCGCCACCCGAGCCACCATAAACTTTAACACTGAAGCTTTCTTT.

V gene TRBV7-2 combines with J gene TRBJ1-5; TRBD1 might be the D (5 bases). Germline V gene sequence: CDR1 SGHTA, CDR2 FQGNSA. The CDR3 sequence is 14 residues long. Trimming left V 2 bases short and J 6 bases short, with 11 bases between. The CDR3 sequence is CASSLRRGGQPQHF. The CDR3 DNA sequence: TGTGCCAGCAGCTTAAGGCGGGGGGGTCAGCCCCAGCATTTT. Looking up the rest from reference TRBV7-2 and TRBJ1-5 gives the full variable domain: GAGVSQSPSNKVTEKGKDVELRCDPISGHTALYWYRQSLGQGLEFLIYFQGNSAPDKSGLPSDRFSAERTGGSVSTLTIQRTQQEDSAVYLCASSLRRGGQPQHFGDGTRLSIL.

CDR3 amino acids: CASSLAPSTEAFF. The CDR3 nucleotides read TGTGCCAGCAGCTTAGCACCGAGCACTGAAGCTTTCTTT. The chain has TRBV7-7 and TRBJ1-1; D ambiguous. V shed 0 bases and J shed 4 bases, with 6 bases lying between them. The CDR3 runs 13 residues. Germline V lookup: CDR1 SSHAT, CDR2 FNYEAQ (reference sequence).

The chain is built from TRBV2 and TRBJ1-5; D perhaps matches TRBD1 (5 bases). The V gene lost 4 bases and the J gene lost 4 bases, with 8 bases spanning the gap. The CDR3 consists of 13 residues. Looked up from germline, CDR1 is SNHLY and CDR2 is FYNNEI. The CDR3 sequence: CASSGDQNQPQHF. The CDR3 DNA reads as TGTGCCAGCAGTGGGGACCAAAATCAGCCCCAGCATTTT.

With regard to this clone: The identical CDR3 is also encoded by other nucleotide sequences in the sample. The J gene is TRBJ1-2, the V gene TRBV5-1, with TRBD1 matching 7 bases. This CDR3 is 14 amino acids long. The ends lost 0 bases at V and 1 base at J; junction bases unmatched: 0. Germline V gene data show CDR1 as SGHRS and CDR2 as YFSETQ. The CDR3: CASSLGQGNYGYTF. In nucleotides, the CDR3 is TGCGCCAGCAGCTTGGGACAGGGTAACTATGGCTACACCTTC.

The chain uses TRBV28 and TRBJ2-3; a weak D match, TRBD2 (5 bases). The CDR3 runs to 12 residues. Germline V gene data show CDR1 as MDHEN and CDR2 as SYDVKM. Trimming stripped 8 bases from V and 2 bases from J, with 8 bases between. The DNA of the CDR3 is TGTGCCAGCTTAGCGTTCACAGATACGCAGTATTTT. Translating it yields CASLAFTDTQYF.

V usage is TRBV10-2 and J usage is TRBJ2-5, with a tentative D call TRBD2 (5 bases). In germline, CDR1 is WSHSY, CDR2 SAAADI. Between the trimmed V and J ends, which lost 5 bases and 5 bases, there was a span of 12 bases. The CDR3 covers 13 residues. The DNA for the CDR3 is TGCGCCAGCAGTCCACTAGTGTTGGAGACCCAGTACTTC. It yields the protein CASSPLVLETQYF.

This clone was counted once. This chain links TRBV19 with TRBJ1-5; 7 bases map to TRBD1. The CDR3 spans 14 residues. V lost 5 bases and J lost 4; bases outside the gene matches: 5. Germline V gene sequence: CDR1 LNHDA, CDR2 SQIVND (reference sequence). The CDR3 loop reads CASSPDRVNQPQHF. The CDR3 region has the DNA TGTGCCAGTAGTCCCGACAGGGTTAATCAGCCCCAGCATTTT.

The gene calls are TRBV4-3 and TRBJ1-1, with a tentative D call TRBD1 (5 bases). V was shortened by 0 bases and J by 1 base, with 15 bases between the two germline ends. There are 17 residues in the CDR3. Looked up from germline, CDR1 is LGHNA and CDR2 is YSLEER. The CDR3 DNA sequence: TGCGCCAGCAGCCAAGATCTCCGGGGCACCTCGAACACTGAAGCTTTCTTT. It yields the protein CASSQDLRGTSNTEAFF.

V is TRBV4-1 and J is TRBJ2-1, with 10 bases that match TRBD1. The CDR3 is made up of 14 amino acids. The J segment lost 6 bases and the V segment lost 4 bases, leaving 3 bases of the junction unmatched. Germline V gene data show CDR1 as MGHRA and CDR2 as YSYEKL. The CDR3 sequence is CASSRRTGGNEQFF. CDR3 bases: TGCGCCAGCAGCCGTAGGACAGGGGGCAATGAGCAGTTCTTC.

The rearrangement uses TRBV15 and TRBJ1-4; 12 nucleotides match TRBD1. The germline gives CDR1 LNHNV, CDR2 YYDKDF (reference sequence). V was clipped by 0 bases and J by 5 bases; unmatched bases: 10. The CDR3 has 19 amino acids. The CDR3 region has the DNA TGTGCCACCAGCAGAGATCCCCGGGACAGGGGGCATGGAAATGAAAAACTGTTTTTT. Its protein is CATSRDPRDRGHGNEKLFF.

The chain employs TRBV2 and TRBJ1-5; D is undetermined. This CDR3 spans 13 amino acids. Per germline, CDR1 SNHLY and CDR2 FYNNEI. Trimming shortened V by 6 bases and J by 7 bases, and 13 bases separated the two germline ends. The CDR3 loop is CASRDGPGQPQHF. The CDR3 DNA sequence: TGTGCCAGCAGGGACGGCCCAGGACAGCCCCAGCATTTT.

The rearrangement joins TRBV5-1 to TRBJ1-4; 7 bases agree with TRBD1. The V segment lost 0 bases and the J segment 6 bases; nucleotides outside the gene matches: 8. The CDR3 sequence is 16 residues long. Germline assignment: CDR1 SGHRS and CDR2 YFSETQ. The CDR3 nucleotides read TGCGCCAGCAGCTTGGCGCCAGGGGGTTTATATGAAAAACTGTTTTTT. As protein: CASSLAPGGLYEKLFF.

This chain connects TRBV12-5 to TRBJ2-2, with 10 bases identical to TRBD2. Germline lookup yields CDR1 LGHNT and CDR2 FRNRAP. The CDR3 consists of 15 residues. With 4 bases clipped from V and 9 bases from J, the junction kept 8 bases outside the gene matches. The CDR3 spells CASGSPPSGSWELFF. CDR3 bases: TGTGCTAGTGGTTCCCCTCCTAGCGGGAGTTGGGAGCTGTTTTTT.

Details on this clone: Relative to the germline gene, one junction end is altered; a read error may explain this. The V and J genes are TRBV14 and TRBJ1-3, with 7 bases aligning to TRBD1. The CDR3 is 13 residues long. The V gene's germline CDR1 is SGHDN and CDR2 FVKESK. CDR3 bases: TGTGCCAGCAGCCAAGTCCCAGGGGGAAAACGGGATTTT. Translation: CASSQVPGGKRDF.